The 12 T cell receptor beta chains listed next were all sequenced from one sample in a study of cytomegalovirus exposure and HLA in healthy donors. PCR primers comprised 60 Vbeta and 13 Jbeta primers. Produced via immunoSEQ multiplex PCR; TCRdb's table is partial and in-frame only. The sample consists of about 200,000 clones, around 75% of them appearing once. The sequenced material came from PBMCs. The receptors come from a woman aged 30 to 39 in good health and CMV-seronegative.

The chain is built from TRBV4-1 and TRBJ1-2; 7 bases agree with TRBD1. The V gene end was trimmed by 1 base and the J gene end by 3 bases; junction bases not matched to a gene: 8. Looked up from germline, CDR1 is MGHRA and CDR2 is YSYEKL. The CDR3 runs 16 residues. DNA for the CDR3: TGCGCCAGCAGCCAAGGCCGGACAGGCTTCTACTATGGCTACACCTTC. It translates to CASSQGRTGFYYGYTF.

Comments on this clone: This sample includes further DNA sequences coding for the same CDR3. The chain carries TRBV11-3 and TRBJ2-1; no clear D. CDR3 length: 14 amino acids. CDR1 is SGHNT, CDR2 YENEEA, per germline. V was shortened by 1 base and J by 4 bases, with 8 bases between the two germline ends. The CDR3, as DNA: TGTGCCAGCAGCTTAGGCACGAGTTACAATGAGCAGTTCTTC. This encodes CASSLGTSYNEQFF. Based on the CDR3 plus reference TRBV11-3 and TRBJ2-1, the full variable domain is EAGVVQSPRYKIIEKKQPVAFWCNPISGHNTLYWYLQNLGQGPELLIRYENEEAVDDSQLPKDRFSAERLKGVDSTLKIQPAELGDSAVYLCASSLGTSYNEQFFGPGTRLTVL.

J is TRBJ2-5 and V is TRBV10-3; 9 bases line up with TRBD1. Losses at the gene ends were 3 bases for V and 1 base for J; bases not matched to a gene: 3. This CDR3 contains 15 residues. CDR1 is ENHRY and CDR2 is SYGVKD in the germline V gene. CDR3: CAISEDRGIQETQYF. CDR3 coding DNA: TGTGCCATCAGTGAAGACAGGGGGATCCAAGAGACCCAGTACTTC.

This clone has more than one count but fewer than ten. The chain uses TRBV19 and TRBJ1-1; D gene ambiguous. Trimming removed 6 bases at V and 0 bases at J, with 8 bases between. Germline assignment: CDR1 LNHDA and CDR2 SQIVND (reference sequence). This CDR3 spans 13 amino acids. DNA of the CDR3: TGTGCCAGTAGCGTCCAGTTGAACACTGAAGCTTTCTTT. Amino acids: CASSVQLNTEAFF.

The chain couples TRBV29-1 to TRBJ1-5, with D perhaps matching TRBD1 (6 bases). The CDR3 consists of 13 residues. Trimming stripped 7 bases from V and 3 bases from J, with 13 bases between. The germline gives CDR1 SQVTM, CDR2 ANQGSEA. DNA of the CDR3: TGCAGCGCCCGGGGGGACAACAATCAGCCCCAGCATTTT. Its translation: CSARGDNNQPQHF. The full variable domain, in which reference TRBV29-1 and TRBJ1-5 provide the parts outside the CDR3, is SAVISQKPSRDICQRGTSLTIQCQVDSQVTMMFWYRQQPGQSLTLIATANQGSEATYESGFVIDKFPISRPNLTFSTLTVSNMSPEDSSIYLCSARGDNNQPQHFGDGTRLSIL.

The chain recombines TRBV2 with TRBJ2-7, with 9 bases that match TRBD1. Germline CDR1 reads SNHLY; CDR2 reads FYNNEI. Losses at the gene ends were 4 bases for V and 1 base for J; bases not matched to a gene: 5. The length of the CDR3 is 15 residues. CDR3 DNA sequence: TGTGCCAGCAGTGCGGGGACAGGGCTATCCTACGAGCAGTACTTC. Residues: CASSAGTGLSYEQYF.

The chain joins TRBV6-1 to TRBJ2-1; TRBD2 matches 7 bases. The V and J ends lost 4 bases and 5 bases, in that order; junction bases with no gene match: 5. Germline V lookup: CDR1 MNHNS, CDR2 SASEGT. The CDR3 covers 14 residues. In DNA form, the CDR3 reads TGTGCCAGCAGTGGGGGGGGACTCCACAATGAGCAGTTCTTC. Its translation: CASSGGGLHNEQFF.

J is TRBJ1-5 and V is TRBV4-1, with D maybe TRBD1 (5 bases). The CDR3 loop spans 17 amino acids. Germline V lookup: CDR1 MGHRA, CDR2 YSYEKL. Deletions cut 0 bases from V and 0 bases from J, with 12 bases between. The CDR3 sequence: CASSQEGGPYSNQPQHF. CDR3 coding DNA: TGCGCCAGCAGCCAAGAGGGGGGACCCTATAGCAATCAGCCCCAGCATTTT.

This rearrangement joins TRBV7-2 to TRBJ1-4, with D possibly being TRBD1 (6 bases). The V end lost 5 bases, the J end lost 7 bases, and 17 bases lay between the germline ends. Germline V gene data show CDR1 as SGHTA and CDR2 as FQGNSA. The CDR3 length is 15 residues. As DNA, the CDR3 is TGTGCCAGCAGCCAGGACAGACTAACCAGTGAAAAACTGTTTTTT. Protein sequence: CASSQDRLTSEKLFF.

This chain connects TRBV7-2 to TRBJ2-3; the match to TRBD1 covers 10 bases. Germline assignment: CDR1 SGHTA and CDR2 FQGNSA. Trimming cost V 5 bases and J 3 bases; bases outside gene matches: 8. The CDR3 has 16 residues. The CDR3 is CASSNPRQGATDTQYF. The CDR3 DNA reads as TGTGCCAGCAGCAACCCTCGACAGGGGGCGACAGATACGCAGTATTTT.

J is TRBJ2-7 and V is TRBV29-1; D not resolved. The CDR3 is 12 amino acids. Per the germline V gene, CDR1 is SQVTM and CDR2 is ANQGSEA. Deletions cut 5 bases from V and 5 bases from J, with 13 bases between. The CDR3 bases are TGCAGCGTTTCGGAGACCTCACACGAGCAGTACTTC. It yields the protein CSVSETSHEQYF.

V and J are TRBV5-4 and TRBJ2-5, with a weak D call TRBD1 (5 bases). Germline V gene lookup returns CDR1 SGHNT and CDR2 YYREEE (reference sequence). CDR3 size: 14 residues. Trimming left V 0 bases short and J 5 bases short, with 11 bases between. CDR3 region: CASSLGQGFETQYF. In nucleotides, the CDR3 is TGTGCCAGCAGCTTGGGGCAGGGCTTCGAGACCCAGTACTTC.